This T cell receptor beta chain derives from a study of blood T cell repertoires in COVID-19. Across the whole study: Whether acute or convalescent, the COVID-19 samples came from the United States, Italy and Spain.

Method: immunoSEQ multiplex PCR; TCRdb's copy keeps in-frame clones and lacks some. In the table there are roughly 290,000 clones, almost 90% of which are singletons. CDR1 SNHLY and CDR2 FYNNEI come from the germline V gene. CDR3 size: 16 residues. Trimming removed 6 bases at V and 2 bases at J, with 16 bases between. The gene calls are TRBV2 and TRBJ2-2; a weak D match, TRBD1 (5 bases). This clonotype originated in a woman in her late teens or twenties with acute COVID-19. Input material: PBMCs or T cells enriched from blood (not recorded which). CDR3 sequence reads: CASRSWQGGNTGELFF. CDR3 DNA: TGTGCCAGCAGGAGTTGGCAGGGCGGAAACACCGGGGAGCTGTTTTTT.